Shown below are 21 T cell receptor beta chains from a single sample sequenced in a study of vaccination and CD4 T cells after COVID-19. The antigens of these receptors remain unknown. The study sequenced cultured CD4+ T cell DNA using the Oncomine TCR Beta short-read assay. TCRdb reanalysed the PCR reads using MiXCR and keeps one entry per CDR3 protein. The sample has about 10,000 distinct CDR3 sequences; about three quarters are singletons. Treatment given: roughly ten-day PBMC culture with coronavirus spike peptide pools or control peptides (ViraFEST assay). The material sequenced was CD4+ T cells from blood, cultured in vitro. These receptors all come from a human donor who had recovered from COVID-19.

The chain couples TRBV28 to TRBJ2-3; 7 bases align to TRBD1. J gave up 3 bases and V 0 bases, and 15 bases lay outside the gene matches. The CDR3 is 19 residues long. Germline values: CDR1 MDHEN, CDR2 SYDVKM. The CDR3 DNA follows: TGTGCCAGCAGTTTATGGGACAGGTTTAAGCTTGGCAAAACAGATACGCAGTATTTT. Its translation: CASSLWDRFKLGKTDTQYF.

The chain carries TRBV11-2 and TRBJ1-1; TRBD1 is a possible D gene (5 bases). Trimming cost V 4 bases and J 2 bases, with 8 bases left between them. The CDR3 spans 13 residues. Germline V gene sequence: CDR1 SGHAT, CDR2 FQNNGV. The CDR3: CASSSRVNTEAFF. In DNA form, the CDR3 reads TGTGCCAGCAGCTCCAGGGTAAACACTGAAGCTTTCTTT.

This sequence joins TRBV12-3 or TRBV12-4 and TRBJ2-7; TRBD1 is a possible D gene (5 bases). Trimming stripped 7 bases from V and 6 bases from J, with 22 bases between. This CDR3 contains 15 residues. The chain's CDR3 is CASTRGSGWVGEQYF. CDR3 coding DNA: TGTGCCAGCACCAGAGGTTCAGGGTGGGTCGGCGAGCAGTACTTC.

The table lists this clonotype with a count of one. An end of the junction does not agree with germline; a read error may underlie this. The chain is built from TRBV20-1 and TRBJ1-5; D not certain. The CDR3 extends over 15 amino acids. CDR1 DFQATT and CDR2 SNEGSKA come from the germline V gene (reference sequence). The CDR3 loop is CNARDMRSDNQPQHF. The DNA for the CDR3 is TGCAATGCTAGAGATATGAGGTCGGATAATCAGCCCCAGCATTTT.

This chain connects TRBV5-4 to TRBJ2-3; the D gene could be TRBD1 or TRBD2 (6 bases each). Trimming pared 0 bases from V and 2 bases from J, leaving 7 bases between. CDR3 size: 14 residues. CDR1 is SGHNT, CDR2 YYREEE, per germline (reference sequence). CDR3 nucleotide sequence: TGTGCCAGCAGCTTGGGGGGGGCCACAGATACGCAGTATTTT. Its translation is CASSLGGATDTQYF.

CDR3 coding DNA: TGTGCCAGCAGTCGACAGCGAGGGCCGAGGATTAACTATGGCTACACCTTC. This sequence encodes CASSRQRGPRINYGYTF. V and J are TRBV11-2 and TRBJ1-2, with a weak D call TRBD1 (5 bases). The V and J ends lost 6 bases and 1 base respectively, with 21 bases between them. The CDR3 consists of 17 residues. The germline CDR1 and CDR2 sequences are SGHAT and FQNNGV.

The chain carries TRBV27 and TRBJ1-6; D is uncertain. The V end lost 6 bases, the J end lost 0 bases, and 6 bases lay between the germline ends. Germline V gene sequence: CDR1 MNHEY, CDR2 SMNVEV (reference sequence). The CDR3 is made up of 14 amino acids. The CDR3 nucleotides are TGTGCCAGCAGGAAAAGCTCCTATAATTCACCCCTCCACTTT. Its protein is CASRKSSYNSPLHF.

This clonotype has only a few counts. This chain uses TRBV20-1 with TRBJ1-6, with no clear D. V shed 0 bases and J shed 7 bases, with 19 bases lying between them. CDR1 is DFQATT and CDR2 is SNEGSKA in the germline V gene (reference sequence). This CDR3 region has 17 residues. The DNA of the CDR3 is TGCAGTGCTAGAGATCGCCCCCCCGGTTGGGGAAATTCACCCCTCCACTTT. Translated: CSARDRPPGWGNSPLHF.

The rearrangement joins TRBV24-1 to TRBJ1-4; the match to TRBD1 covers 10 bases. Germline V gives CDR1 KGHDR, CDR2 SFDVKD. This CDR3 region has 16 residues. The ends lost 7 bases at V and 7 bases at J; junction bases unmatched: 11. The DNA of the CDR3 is TGTGCCACCAGCGAACACCCGGGACAGGGGCTTGAAAAACTGTTTTTT. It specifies CATSEHPGQGLEKLFF.

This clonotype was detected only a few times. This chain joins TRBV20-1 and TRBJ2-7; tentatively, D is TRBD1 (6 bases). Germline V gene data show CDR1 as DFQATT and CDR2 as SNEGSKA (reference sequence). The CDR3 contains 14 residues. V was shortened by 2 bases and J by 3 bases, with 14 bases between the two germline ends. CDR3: CSARPQGMDYEQYF. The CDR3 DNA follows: TGCAGTGCTAGACCACAGGGCATGGACTACGAGCAGTACTTC.

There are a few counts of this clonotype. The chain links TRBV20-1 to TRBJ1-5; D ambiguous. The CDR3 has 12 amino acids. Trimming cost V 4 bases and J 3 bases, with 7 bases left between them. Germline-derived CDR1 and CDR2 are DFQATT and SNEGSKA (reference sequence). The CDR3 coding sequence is TGCAGTGCTAAAAGGGCCAATCAGCCCCAGCATTTT. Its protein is CSAKRANQPQHF.

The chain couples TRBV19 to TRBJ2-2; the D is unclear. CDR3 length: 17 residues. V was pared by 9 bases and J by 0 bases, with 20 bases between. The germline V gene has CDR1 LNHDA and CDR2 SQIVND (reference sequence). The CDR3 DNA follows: TGTGCCAGCGGAGTCGACACACATAACTCGAACACCGGGGAGCTGTTTTTT. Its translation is CASGVDTHNSNTGELFF.

In DNA, the CDR3 is TGTGCCAGTAGTATAAGGGGACAGGGGGAAGAGACCCAGTACTTC. Protein product: CASSIRGQGEETQYF. V usage is TRBV19 and J usage is TRBJ2-5; 11 nucleotides line up with TRBD1. V lost 2 bases to trimming and J lost 3 bases; unmatched junction nucleotides: 2. The CDR3 contains 15 residues. Germline V gene lookup returns CDR1 LNHDA and CDR2 SQIVND (reference sequence).

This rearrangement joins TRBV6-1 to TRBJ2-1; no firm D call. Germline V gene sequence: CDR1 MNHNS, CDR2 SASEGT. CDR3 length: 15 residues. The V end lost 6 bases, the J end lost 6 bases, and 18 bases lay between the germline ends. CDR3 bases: TGTGCCAGCAGGGACCCTATTGGGGTGGGCAATGAGCAGTTCTTC. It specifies CASRDPIGVGNEQFF.

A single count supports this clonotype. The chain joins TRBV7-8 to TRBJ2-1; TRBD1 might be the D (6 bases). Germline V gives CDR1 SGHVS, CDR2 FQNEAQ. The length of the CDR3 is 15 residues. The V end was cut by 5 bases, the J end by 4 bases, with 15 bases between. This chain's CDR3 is CASSPEGDKYNEQFF. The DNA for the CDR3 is TGTGCCAGCAGCCCCGAGGGGGACAAGTACAATGAGCAGTTCTTC.

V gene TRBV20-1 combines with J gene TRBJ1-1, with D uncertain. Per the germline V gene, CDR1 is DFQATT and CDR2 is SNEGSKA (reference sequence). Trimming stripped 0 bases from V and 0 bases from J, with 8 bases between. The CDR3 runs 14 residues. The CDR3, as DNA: TGCAGTGCTAGAGATCTCCAGATGAACACTGAAGCTTTCTTT. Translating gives CSARDLQMNTEAFF.

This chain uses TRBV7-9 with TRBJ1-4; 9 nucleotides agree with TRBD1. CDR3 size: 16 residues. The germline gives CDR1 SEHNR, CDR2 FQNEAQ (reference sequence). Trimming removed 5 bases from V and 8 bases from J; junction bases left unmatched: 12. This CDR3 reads CASSPKYGTGPEKLFF. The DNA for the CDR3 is TGTGCCAGCAGCCCTAAGTACGGGACAGGGCCCGAAAAACTGTTTTTT.

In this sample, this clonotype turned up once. The CDR3 region is CSARKGWERRDEQFF. In DNA, the CDR3 is TGCAGTGCTAGAAAAGGGTGGGAGCGACGGGATGAGCAGTTCTTC. V and J are TRBV20-1 and TRBJ2-1; a possible D gene is TRBD2 (5 bases). V lost 2 bases to trimming and J lost 8 bases, with 19 bases between them. The germline V gene has CDR1 DFQATT and CDR2 SNEGSKA (reference sequence). The CDR3 is 15 amino acids.

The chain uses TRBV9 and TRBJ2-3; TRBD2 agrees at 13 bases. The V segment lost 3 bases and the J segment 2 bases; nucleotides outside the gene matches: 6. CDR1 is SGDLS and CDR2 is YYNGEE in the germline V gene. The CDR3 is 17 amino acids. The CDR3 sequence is CASSERLAGGFTDTQYF. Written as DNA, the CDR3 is TGTGCCAGCAGCGAGAGACTAGCGGGAGGATTCACAGATACGCAGTATTTT.

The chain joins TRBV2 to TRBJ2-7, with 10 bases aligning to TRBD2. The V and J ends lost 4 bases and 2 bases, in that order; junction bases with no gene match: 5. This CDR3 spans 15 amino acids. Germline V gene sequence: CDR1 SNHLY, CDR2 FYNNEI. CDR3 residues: CASSVGAGGTYEQYF. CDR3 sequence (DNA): TGTGCCAGCAGTGTGGGAGCGGGGGGGACCTACGAGCAGTACTTC.

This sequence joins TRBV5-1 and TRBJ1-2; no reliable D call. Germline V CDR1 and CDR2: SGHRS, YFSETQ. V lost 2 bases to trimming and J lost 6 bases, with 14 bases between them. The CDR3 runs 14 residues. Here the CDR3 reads CASSLGSLSNGYTF. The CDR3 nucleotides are TGCGCCAGCAGCTTAGGCAGTCTCTCGAATGGCTACACCTTC.